This TCR beta chain was retrieved from a study of STAT5B mutations in CD4+ large granular lymphocyte leukemia. The study, taken as a whole, reports: Patient CD4-sorted repertoires stayed more clonal than healthy ones after leukemic-clone removal.

Concerning this clone: Antigen unknown.

Only in-frame clones appear in the TCRdb table, and some are missing; sequencing was by immunoSEQ multiplex PCR. The sample shows some 8,800 clones, about 80% of them seen only once. The sample was PBMCs. The source of this sequence is a man between 60 and 75 years old with CD4+ T-cell large granular lymphocyte leukemia.

The CDR3 bases are TGTGCCAGCAGCATCACTAGGAACTCCTACGAGCAGTACTTC. Protein: CASSITRNSYEQYF. V and J are TRBV27 and TRBJ2-7; possible D gene TRBD2, 5 bases. CDR3 length: 14 amino acids. Germline CDR1 and CDR2: MNHEY and SMNVEV (reference sequence). V was trimmed by 6 bases and J by 0 bases, leaving 12 bases between them.